The sequence of this T cell receptor beta chain was determined in a study of beta chain features in type 1 diabetes. The germline V and J ends were trimmed by 1 base and 3 bases, with 11 bases remaining between them. The CDR3 is 15 residues long. Germline V gene lookup returns CDR1 SGHNT and CDR2 YYREEE (reference sequence). Comments on this clone: Antigen specificity is unknown.

Study outcomes and limitations: Here, the possible influence of HLA type (on TCRB rearrangement) remained unresolved. The naive, central memory and Treg TCRB repertoires showed an apparent similarity that was greater among patients than among healthy donors. People with Type 1 diabetes carried modestly yet significantly shorter TCRB CDR3s in all four CD4+ subsets.

cDNA synthesis used the whole RNA isolate, giving expressed TCRB sequences. Naive, central memory and regulatory T cell samples produced a mean of approximately 3.5 million reads. Data came from immunoSEQ multiplex PCR; TCRdb stores just in-frame clones and leaves some out. The table shows 300,000 to 350,000 clones, with approximately 8.2% occurring only once. Specimen: central memory CD4+ T cells from blood. This receptor was obtained from a woman in her late teens or twenties in good health. V gene TRBV5-4 combines with J gene TRBJ2-1; D may be TRBD1 or TRBD2 (6 bases each). For the CDR3, the DNA is TGTGCCAGCAGCTTGACGGGGGCGGTCTACAATGAGCAGTTCTTC. It is translated as CASSLTGAVYNEQFF.